Detailed here is one TCR beta chain. The antigen remains unidentified. This record belongs to a study of shared clonotypes between healthy human individuals. CDR1 and CDR2 from the germline V gene are MNHNS and SASEGT. This CDR3 is built from 10 residues. The V and J ends lost 10 bases and 10 bases respectively, with 11 bases between them. Study results and caveats: Donors were few, which limited the genetic and exposure-history diversity represented. Generation probabilities were higher for clonotypes shared across all four sorted-subset donors than for unshared ones.

Donors were healthy HIV-negative adults without recent acute infections or vaccinations. The repertoire was sequenced with immunoSEQ multiplex PCR; TCRdb's copy has only in-frame clones and lacks some. The sample lists about a million clones; about 75% were seen once. This chain links TRBV6-1 with TRBJ2-1; possible D gene TRBD2, 5 bases. The TCR sequence derives from a young man in good health. The sample consisted of memory CD4+ T cells sorted from blood. Documented subset: CD45RA-negative fraction. CDR3 nucleotides: TGTGCCACATCAGCGGTGGAGCAGTTCTTC. It encodes CATSAVEQFF.